This T cell receptor (beta chain) was profiled in a study of metastatic and nonmetastatic thyroid tumors (TCRdb year 2020). Background on the whole study: The researchers compared repertoires between peripheral blood samples and tumor or nodule tissue samples from patients with malignant or benign thyroid disease.

What the work shows at the level of the full study, not this receptor alone: In both blood and tumor samples, TCR beta diversity was reported to be significantly higher in malignant tumors than in benign nodules.

Library preparation used PCR. The data were produced on an Illumina HiSeq 4000. High-throughput sequencing was used to profile the CDR3 region of the TCR beta-chain in every patient. In the authors' own workflow: Drawing on CDR3 differences between clinicopathological groups, the researchers built a classifier meant to tell apart patients with distant-metastatic papillary thyroid cancer. The Shannon index was used to assess repertoire diversity, and the Morisita-Horn index was used to assess tumor-blood repertoire similarity. TCRdb reprocessed the public reads (quality trimming at Q25 with fastp, clone calling with MiXCR) and kept in-frame beta chains. TCRdb's processing, not the study's, gives the V and J calls here. Across this sample there are 25,000 to 35,000 clones, with roughly 29% seen only once. The ten most abundant clones make up around 30% of the sample. The sample holds one count of this clone. What this receptor recognizes is not known. No qualities accompany the bases; no much larger clone lies one base away. One read represents weak support.

At the junction V is shortened by 2 bases and J by 6 bases, with 13 bases in between. CDR1 and CDR2 are read off the germline V gene (reference sequence) as SEHNR and FQNEAQ. The CDR3 contains 14 residues, cysteine and phenylalanine counted. Here the CDR3 DNA is all that survives: 42 bases in frame from base 1. No patient had received any treatment before thyroid surgery. Using T-cell receptor beta sequencing, the researchers looked back retrospectively at clinical samples from patients, gathered between the early 2010s and the late 2010s. The sequenced sample was blood. The V and J segments used are TRBV7-9 and TRBJ1-2; the D gene is unclear. This TCR came from a female donor with papillary thyroid cancer or a benign thyroid nodule (not recorded which). Some clones in this sample may be carry-over from other donors' samples. The nucleotide sequence reads TGTGCCAGCAGCTTAACCGTCGCCGAGGATGGCTACACCTTC. It translates to CASSLTVAEDGYTF.